This T cell receptor beta chain stems from a study of shared clonotypes between healthy human individuals. Study-level points and caveats: Clonotype sharing among donors, it was expected, would be affected by sequencing depth.

This clone was observed a single time. Its antigen is still unknown. Generated by immunoSEQ multiplex PCR, the TCRdb table keeps only in-frame clones and is missing some. This sample has some 500,000 clones, with less than 96% found just once. CDR3 length: 14 amino acids. V was shortened by 0 bases and J by 8 bases, with 11 bases between the two germline ends. Germline V gives CDR1 SGHRS, CDR2 YFSETQ. This chain connects TRBV5-1 to TRBJ2-2; D gene ambiguous. The TCR sequence derives from a woman aged 25 to 39 in good health. Sequencing input: naive CD4+ T cells sorted from blood. As for subset: CD45RA+ positively selected. CDR3 bases: TGCGCCAGCAGCTTGGACTCCCGGAAAGGGGAGCTGTTTTTT. This encodes CASSLDSRKGELFF.